The entry below describes one T cell receptor beta chain. This specimen belongs to a study of T-cell memory formation after mild COVID-19. TCRdb re-called the 5' RACE reads through MiXCR, storing one row per CDR3 protein. The sample yields hundreds of thousands of distinct CDR3 sequences, 15% to 20% seen once. The specimen was PBMCs or a T cell subset sorted from them (not recorded which). The source is a man aged 18-30 years who had mild COVID-19 (a few samples of this study predate the infection). Cell type and time point are not known.

CDR3 protein: CASSFSGVSNSPLHF. The DNA for the CDR3 is TGTGCCAGCAGCTTTTCAGGGGTCTCTAATTCACCCCTCCACTTT. This chain connects TRBV7-9 to TRBJ1-6; perhaps TRBD1 as D (6 bases). V shed 3 bases and J shed 6 bases, with 12 bases lying between them. This CDR3 spans 15 amino acids. Looked up from germline, CDR1 is SEHNR and CDR2 is FQNEAQ (reference sequence).